This TCR beta chain was captured in a study of blood T cell repertoires in COVID-19. In Cohort 3, a recovered donor had either two negative PCRs, clearance, or symptom resolution. The method was immunoSEQ multiplex PCR; TCRdb's version includes in-frame clones alone and lacks a portion of them. The sample has about 280,000 clones; about 85% are singletons. This CDR3 contains 14 residues. Looked up from germline, CDR1 is MDHEN and CDR2 is SYDVKM. With 5 bases clipped from V and 7 bases from J, the junction kept 9 bases outside the gene matches. V is TRBV28 and J is TRBJ1-2; 8 bases map to TRBD1. This receptor was identified in a woman in her forties or fifties who had recovered from COVID-19. Sequenced material: PBMCs or T cells enriched from blood (not recorded which). The CDR3 DNA reads as TGTGCCAGCAGTCGACAGGGGCGGTTGAGTGGCTACACCTTC. Its protein is CASSRQGRLSGYTF.